This T cell receptor (beta chain) was sequenced during a study of T cells in Graves' hyperthyroidism and ophthalmopathy (dated by TCRdb to the late 2010s). The study in broad terms: To identify TCR V-J signatures that set the groups apart, the researchers used a discovery cohort of roughly 100 patients, made up of 40 to 45 with Graves' ophthalmopathy and 57 with stable Graves' hyperthyroidism. An independent validation cohort of under 20 hyperthyroidism patients and roughly 16 patients who later progressed to ophthalmopathy tested prospective prediction of ophthalmopathy. The approximately 98 discovery patients were randomly divided into training and test sets at a 7:3 ratio. In addition, the study compared T-cell repertoires in thyroid tissue and in blood from roughly six Graves' hyperthyroidism patients. After sampling, hyperthyroidism patients received methimazole starting at 30 mg daily, and ophthalmopathy patients received high-dose intravenous methylprednisolone. According to the paper, TCR Vbeta CDR3 sequencing was carried out on roughly 130 peripheral blood samples, which came from approximately 41 ophthalmopathy, around 74 hyperthyroidism and roughly 17 progressor patients. The paper as a whole reports these results and caveats: A 13 V-J signature model separated ophthalmopathy from stable hyperthyroidism, with approximately 86% sensitivity and 81% to 82% specificity in cross-validation and 80%/75% in testing. Blood samples also contained most of the expanded thyroid clonotypes (frequency above 0.001), which suggests that blood repertoires may reflect thyroid immune responses. In validation, the model predicted progression to ophthalmopathy a median of roughly 6.2 months before onset, with approximately 70% sensitivity and about 72% specificity. Sample size was not statistically predetermined, and investigators were not blinded to group allocation.

The TCR beta CDR3 regions were amplified from RNA transcripts. A first-round RT-PCR of the TCR CDR3 used the HTBI primer set with the Qiagen OneStep RT-PCR kit. A second multiplex PCR round built the libraries, followed by size selection and purification. The libraries were sequenced on an Illumina HiSeq2000 using paired-end 100 bp reads. The authors' analysis ran thus. SOAPnuke was used to process the raw data, removing reads that contained adapters or uncalled bases, had a mean Phred below 15, or lacked an exact match to the constant primer or identifier. High-quality paired reads were merged using COPE v1.2.5, and each unique nucleotide sequence was defined as a clonotype. MiTCR v1.1 was used to align clonotypes to the IMGT TRBV, TRBD and TRBJ reference segments. The analysis included only V-J combinations with a frequency above 0.0001, which together covered 99% to 99.2% of the repertoires. A TCS score was defined as the ratio of F50 (clonal expansion) to E x V (chaos), with BLOSUM62-based TCRdist applied between CDR3 peptides within each V-J. Welch's t-statistics and random forest reduced around 520 V-J features to fewer than 15, which were used in a naive Bayes classifier (R e1071). The similarity between thyroid and blood repertoires was quantified using the Morisita-Horn index. The public sequencing data were trimmed at Q25 with fastp and processed into clonotypes with MiXCR by TCRdb, which kept only in-frame beta chains. Rows matching on CDR3 protein sequence are summarized as one entry with the most common DNA and genes. For this entry, the V and J calls and clone size follow TCRdb and not the study's own pipeline. Counted in this sample were 660,000 or so distinct CDR3 sequences; nearly 45% of them appeared once. The ten largest make up about 7.7% of the sample.

A remark on this clonotype: This clone's antigen is unknown. No much larger clonotype is one base removed from it; base qualities were not supplied.

Patients with uncontrolled infections, other autoimmune diseases, pregnancy or lactation were excluded. Clinical symptoms, serum thyroxine and TRAb, thyroid ultrasound, and orbital computed tomography formed the basis for the diagnoses. Trizol reagent was used to extract total RNA, and RNA quality was then checked on an Agilent 2100 Bioanalyzer. This TCR derives from an adult man with Graves' disease, either hyperthyroidism or ophthalmopathy (not recorded which). The sequencing sample was made of peripheral blood or thyroid tissue (not recorded which).

For the CDR3, the sequence is CASSLGPGTQYF. The nucleotides read TGTGCCAGCAGCTTAGGCCCCGGGACCCAGTACTTC. The rearrangement joined TRBV7-6 to TRBJ2-5; the D gene assignment is ambiguous. Taken from the germline V gene, the CDR1 and CDR2 loops are SGHVS and FNYEAQ. At the junction V is shortened by 1 base and J by 7 bases, with 7 bases in between. The CDR3, cysteine through phenylalanine, is 12 amino acids long. Here the CDR3 DNA is all that survives: 36 bases in frame from base 1.